This passage covers 26 T cell receptor beta chains from one sample sequenced in a study of blood T cell repertoires in COVID-19. Using immunoSEQ multiplex PCR, the repertoire was profiled, and TCRdb retains in-frame clones only, with some absent. The sample lists about 200,000 clones, 65% to 85% occurring once. The sequencing sample was made of peripheral blood. Receptors were obtained from a woman of 80 years or more with acute or convalescent COVID-19.

In its sample, this clone was seen a few times. The rearrangement joins TRBV11-2 to TRBJ2-1; D might be TRBD2 (5 bases). The CDR3 has 14 residues. Germline V gives CDR1 SGHAT, CDR2 FQNNGV. The V end was cut by 8 bases, the J end by 10 bases, with 21 bases between. The CDR3 DNA reads as TGTGCCAGCTCCCCGGCGGGCCGTAACGGGGAGCAGTTCTTC. Translating it yields CASSPAGRNGEQFF.

The chain employs TRBV7-6 and TRBJ1-5; possible D gene TRBD1, 5 bases. Trimming left V 4 bases short and J 3 bases short, with 10 bases between. Germline V gene data show CDR1 as SGHVS and CDR2 as FNYEAQ. The CDR3 contains 14 residues. The CDR3 reads CASSSTGYNQPQHF. CDR3 DNA: TGTGCCAGCAGCTCCACAGGTTACAATCAGCCCCAGCATTTT.

The chain is built from TRBV24-1 and TRBJ1-5; 8 bases agree with TRBD1. CDR1 and CDR2 (germline): KGHDR, SFDVKD. The CDR3 covers 17 residues. V lost 2 bases to trimming and J lost 6 bases; unmatched junction nucleotides: 11. The CDR3 nucleotides read TGTGCCACCAGTGATTCGAGACGGACAGGGTATCTTCAGCCCCAGCATTTT. It translates to CATSDSRRTGYLQPQHF.

In this sample, this clone turned up many times. The chain employs TRBV7-3 and TRBJ2-3; TRBD2 aligns across 7 bases. This CDR3 is built from 19 residues. Germline CDR1 and CDR2: SGHTA and FQGTGA. After removal of 6 bases from V and 1 base from J, the junction contained 19 bases not matched to a gene. As DNA, the CDR3 is TGTGCCAGCAGACCACCTACCCCGGGACTACCTCCGGGCACAGATACGCAGTATTTT. It specifies CASRPPTPGLPPGTDTQYF.

This chain links TRBV3-1 (or the pseudogene TRBV3-2) with TRBJ2-3; D is possibly TRBD1 (5 bases). The germline CDR1 and CDR2 sequences are LGHDT and YNNKEL (reference sequence). CDR3 length equals 17 residues. With 4 bases removed from V and 4 bases from J, the gap between germline ends came to 21 bases. The CDR3 sequence: CASSLGRGQGWADTQYF. The CDR3 DNA reads TGTGCCAGCAGCCTCGGCCGCGGCCAGGGTTGGGCAGATACGCAGTATTTT.

This chain's CDR3 is CASSFQGESYNEQFF. The CDR3 DNA is TGCGCCAGCAGCTTTCAGGGGGAGTCCTACAATGAGCAGTTCTTC. V gene TRBV5-1 combines with J gene TRBJ2-1; 7 positions match TRBD1. Germline V gene lookup returns CDR1 SGHRS and CDR2 YFSETQ. There are 15 residues in the CDR3. V was pared by 2 bases and J by 1 base, with 3 bases of the junction left unmatched.

This chain uses TRBV2 with TRBJ1-1, with D unresolved. This CDR3 contains 12 residues. Germline V gene lookup returns CDR1 SNHLY and CDR2 FYNNEI. V lost 10 bases and J 0 bases, leaving 9 bases between the germline ends. The CDR3 spells CANDEVNTEAFF. The CDR3 DNA follows: TGTGCCAACGACGAGGTGAACACTGAAGCTTTCTTT.

The chain recombines TRBV7-3 with TRBJ2-5; D unclear. Germline CDR1 reads SGHTA; CDR2 reads FQGTGA. V lost 2 bases, J lost 5 bases, and 12 bases lay in between. The CDR3 loop spans 14 amino acids. CDR3 nucleotide sequence: TGTGCCAGCAGCTTAGGCTATTCCGGGGAGACCCAGTACTTC. Encoded protein: CASSLGYSGETQYF.

This clone has just one count. The V call is TRBV2, the J call TRBJ1-4; D gene unclear. Per germline, CDR1 SNHLY and CDR2 FYNNEI. V was clipped by 7 bases and J by 8 bases, with 17 bases between them. This CDR3 contains 14 residues. The CDR3 sequence is CASTPERVGEKLFF. CDR3 coding DNA: TGTGCCAGCACTCCGGAGAGGGTCGGAGAAAAACTGTTTTTT.

This rearrangement joins TRBV11-1 to TRBJ2-3, with D perhaps TRBD2 (6 bases). The V and J ends lost 4 bases and 1 base respectively, with 12 bases between them. The CDR3 loop spans 15 amino acids. CDR1 and CDR2 from the germline V gene are SGHAT and FQDESV (reference sequence). The CDR3 DNA reads as TGTGCCAGCAGCTATCCACCGGGGGGCACAGATACGCAGTATTTT. Translation gives CASSYPPGGTDTQYF.

V usage is TRBV7-8 and J usage is TRBJ1-2, with a tentative D call TRBD1 (6 bases). The CDR3 consists of 14 residues. Trimming shortened V by 3 bases and J by 14 bases, and 22 bases separated the two germline ends. Per germline, CDR1 SGHVS and CDR2 FQNEAQ. The CDR3, as DNA: TGTGCCAGCAGCTTCCACGACCCAGGGGCGCGTTGGACCTTC. Its translation: CASSFHDPGARWTF.

This clone was observed a single time. J is TRBJ2-1 and V is TRBV10-1; 7 nucleotides line up with TRBD2. V dropped 4 bases and J dropped 6; count of bases not matched to a gene: 12. CDR1 is WNHNN and CDR2 is SYGVQD in the germline V gene (reference sequence). The CDR3 is made up of 16 amino acids. CDR3: CASSGHGGESFNEQFF. The CDR3, as DNA: TGCGCCAGCAGTGGCCATGGGGGGGAATCTTTCAATGAGCAGTTCTTC.

The chain has TRBV29-1 and TRBJ2-7; D is possibly TRBD1 (6 bases). This CDR3 region has 14 residues. Looked up from germline, CDR1 is SQVTM and CDR2 is ANQGSEA. Trimming removed 4 bases from V and 0 bases from J, with 13 bases in between. CDR3 in amino acids: CSVVRQVSSYEQYF. As DNA, the CDR3 is TGCAGCGTTGTTCGACAGGTTTCCTCCTACGAGCAGTACTTC.

This chain joins TRBV6-5 and TRBJ1-2; 7 nucleotides align to TRBD1. J gave up 3 bases and V 2 bases, and 3 bases lay outside the gene matches. Germline lookup yields CDR1 MNHEY and CDR2 SVGAGI. The CDR3 is 14 residues long. CDR3 DNA: TGTGCCAGCAGTTACGGACAGGCCGACTATGGCTACACCTTC. Encoded protein: CASSYGQADYGYTF.

This chain joins TRBV5-4 and TRBJ2-7; TRBD2 matches 12 bases. The CDR3 extends over 15 amino acids. CDR1 is SGHNT and CDR2 is YYREEE in the germline V gene (reference sequence). The ends lost 4 bases at V and 3 bases at J; junction bases unmatched: 5. CDR3 coding DNA: TGTGCCAGCAGCCCGCTAGCGGGAGGGAACTACGAGCAGTACTTC. Translating gives CASSPLAGGNYEQYF.

The gene calls are TRBV7-9 and TRBJ2-7, with a weak D call TRBD2 (5 bases). V dropped 0 bases and J dropped 2 bases, with 11 bases sitting between them. The CDR3 has 15 residues. CDR1 SEHNR and CDR2 FQNEAQ come from the germline V gene (reference sequence). CDR3 in DNA: TGTGCCAGCAGCTTAGCCGAGGGCCCGGCCTACGAGCAGTACTTC. This sequence encodes CASSLAEGPAYEQYF.

In nucleotides, the CDR3 is TGTGCCAGTACCGACCCATCCGGGACAGGACATTATGGCTACACCTTC. Translation gives CASTDPSGTGHYGYTF. The chain employs TRBV19 and TRBJ1-2, with 8 bases that match TRBD1. V lost 7 bases, J lost 5 bases, and 15 bases stayed unmatched. The CDR3 runs 16 residues. Germline CDR1 LNHDA, CDR2 SQIVND (reference sequence).

The chain recombines TRBV4-3 with TRBJ2-7, with D perhaps matching TRBD2 (5 bases). Trimming stripped 4 bases from V and 2 bases from J, with 12 bases between. Germline V gives CDR1 LGHNA, CDR2 YSLEER. This CDR3 comprises 14 residues. The CDR3 here is CASSPGEGPYEQYF. CDR3 nucleotides: TGCGCCAGCAGCCCAGGAGAGGGCCCCTACGAGCAGTACTTC.

The chain is built from TRBV3-1 (or the pseudogene TRBV3-2) and TRBJ1-3; a weak D match, TRBD1 (5 bases). CDR1 and CDR2 from the germline V gene are LGHDT and YNNKEL (reference sequence). This CDR3 region has 17 residues. Between the trimmed V and J ends, which lost 2 bases and 2 bases, there was a span of 16 bases. CDR3 loop: CASSQSQGDLAGNTIYF. The DNA of the CDR3 is TGTGCCAGCAGCCAAAGCCAAGGGGATCTGGCTGGAAACACCATATATTTT.

The chain carries TRBV30 and TRBJ1-1; 7 nucleotides line up with TRBD1. CDR3 length equals 13 residues. The J segment lost 5 bases and the V segment lost 4 bases, leaving 7 bases of the junction unmatched. CDR1 is GTSNPN, CDR2 SVGIG, per germline (reference sequence). As DNA, the CDR3 is TGTGCCTGGACCCAACAGGGGTGGACTGAAGCTTTCTTT. As protein: CAWTQQGWTEAFF.

The chain joins TRBV5-6 to TRBJ2-7; D remains unclear. CDR1 and CDR2 from the germline V gene are SGHDT and YYEEEE. This CDR3 comprises 13 residues. The ends were cut back, 6 bases at V and 0 bases at J, with 10 bases in the middle. The CDR3 is CASTSRSSYEQYF. The DNA of the CDR3 is TGTGCCAGCACTTCCCGGAGCTCCTACGAGCAGTACTTC.

The chain is built from TRBV6-5 and TRBJ1-2, with D maybe TRBD1 (5 bases). In germline, CDR1 is MNHEY, CDR2 SVGAGI. Trimming left V 2 bases short and J 5 bases short, with 12 bases between. This CDR3 is 14 amino acids long. The CDR3 spells CASSYRAGRYGYTF. The CDR3 DNA is TGTGCCAGCAGTTACAGGGCAGGGCGGTATGGCTACACCTTC.

The chain uses TRBV2 and TRBJ2-2; a possible D gene is TRBD2 (6 bases). The CDR3 is made up of 17 amino acids. The V end was cut by 6 bases, the J end by 4 bases, with 21 bases between. Germline-derived CDR1 and CDR2 are SNHLY and FYNNEI. This chain's CDR3 is CASRGRATSITTGELFF. DNA of the CDR3: TGTGCCAGCAGAGGCAGGGCTACTAGCATAACCACCGGGGAGCTGTTTTTT.

The chain carries TRBV28 and TRBJ2-7; D is possibly TRBD1 (6 bases). Germline V CDR1 and CDR2: MDHEN, SYDVKM. The CDR3 spans 13 residues. Between the trimmed V and J ends, which lost 5 bases and 2 bases, there was a span of 10 bases. CDR3: CASSQGSPYEQYF. In nucleotides, the CDR3 is TGTGCCAGCAGTCAGGGGAGCCCCTACGAGCAGTACTTC. The entire variable domain, with the rest obtained from reference TRBV28 and TRBJ2-7, is as follows: DVKVTQSSRYLVKRTGEKVFLECVQDMDHENMFWYRQDPGLGLRLIYFSYDVKMKEKGDIPEGYSVSREKKERFSLILESASTNQTSMYLCASSQGSPYEQYFGPGTRLTVT.

V is TRBV5-4 and J is TRBJ2-5, with a weak D call TRBD1 (5 bases). Germline V CDR1 and CDR2: SGHNT, YYREEE (reference sequence). Trimming took 0 bases from V and 5 from J, leaving 11 bases between them. The CDR3 is made up of 14 amino acids. The CDR3 sequence is CASSLAGMGETQYF. CDR3 sequence (DNA): TGTGCCAGCAGCTTGGCAGGGATGGGTGAGACCCAGTACTTC.

This clone was seen a single time. V usage is TRBV6-5 and J usage is TRBJ2-7; D is perhaps TRBD1 (6 bases). There are 12 residues in the CDR3. CDR1 and CDR2 from the germline V gene are MNHEY and SVGAGI. Trimming left V 6 bases short and J 3 bases short, with 9 bases between. CDR3 DNA sequence: TGTGCCAGCAGAGCGGACAGCTACGAGCAGTACTTC. It specifies CASRADSYEQYF.